These 4 T cell receptor beta chains were sequenced from one sample in a study of cytomegalovirus exposure and HLA in healthy donors. PCR used 60 Vbeta primers and 13 Jbeta primers. Some clones are missing from TCRdb's copy, which holds only in-frame ones; the method was immunoSEQ multiplex PCR. The sample carries over 150,000 clones, approximately 76% recorded once. Material for sequencing was PBMCs. The receptor set was obtained from a woman younger than 35 in good health and CMV-seropositive.

A few counts support this clone. This chain connects TRBV2 to TRBJ1-1, with a tentative D call TRBD1 (5 bases). Germline values: CDR1 SNHLY, CDR2 FYNNEI. This CDR3 is 14 amino acids long. Trimming cost V 8 bases and J 5 bases, with 18 bases left between them. CDR3: CASFTLGGETEAFF. For the CDR3, the DNA is TGTGCCAGCTTCACACTCGGGGGGGAGACTGAAGCTTTCTTT.

This rearrangement joins TRBV27 to TRBJ1-1; 9 positions match TRBD1. The ends lost 6 bases at V and 1 base at J; junction bases unmatched: 9. Germline CDR1 is MNHEY and CDR2 is SMNVEV (reference sequence). This CDR3 region has 16 residues. The CDR3 bases are TGTGCCAGCAGAAGATTCGGGACAGGGAAGAACACTGAAGCTTTCTTT. It yields the protein CASRRFGTGKNTEAFF.

The chain carries TRBV30 and TRBJ1-6; 7 nucleotides line up with TRBD1. V lost 3 bases to trimming and J lost 8 bases; unmatched junction nucleotides: 4. Germline assignment: CDR1 GTSNPN and CDR2 SVGIG (reference sequence). The CDR3 loop spans 13 amino acids. The CDR3 spells CAWRNQGDSPLHF. CDR3 nucleotide sequence: TGTGCCTGGAGGAACCAGGGGGATTCACCCCTCCACTTT. The full variable domain, its missing parts supplied by reference TRBV30 and TRBJ1-6, is SQTIHQWPATLVQPVGSPLSLECTVEGTSNPNLYWYRQAAGRGLQLLFYSVGIGQISSEVPQNLSASRPQDRQFILSSKKLLLSDSGFYLCAWRNQGDSPLHFGNGTRLTVT.

The CDR3: CASSDLGQNYGYTF. The CDR3 bases are TGTGCCAGCAGTGATTTGGGACAGAACTATGGCTACACCTTC. The chain employs TRBV6-1 and TRBJ1-2, with TRBD1 matching over 7 bases. Germline trimming cut 3 bases from V and 2 bases from J; bases unmatched to any gene: 3. Germline V gene data show CDR1 as MNHNS and CDR2 as SASEGT. The CDR3 is 14 amino acids.